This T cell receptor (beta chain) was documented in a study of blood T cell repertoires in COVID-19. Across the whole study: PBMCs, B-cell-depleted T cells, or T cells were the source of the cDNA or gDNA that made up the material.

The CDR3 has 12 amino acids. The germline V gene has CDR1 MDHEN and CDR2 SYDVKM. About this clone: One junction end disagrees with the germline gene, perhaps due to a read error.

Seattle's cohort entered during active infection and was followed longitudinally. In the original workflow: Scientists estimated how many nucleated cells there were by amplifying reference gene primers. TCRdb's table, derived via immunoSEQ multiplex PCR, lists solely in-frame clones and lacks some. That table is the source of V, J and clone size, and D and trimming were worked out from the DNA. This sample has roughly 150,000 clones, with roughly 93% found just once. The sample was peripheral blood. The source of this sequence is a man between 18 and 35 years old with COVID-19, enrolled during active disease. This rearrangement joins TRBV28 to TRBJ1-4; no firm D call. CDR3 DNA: TGTGCCAGCAGTCCGCACCGTGAAAAACTGCTTTTT. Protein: CASSPHREKLLF.